This TCR beta chain was sequenced during a study of T cell changes during pregnancy in multiple sclerosis (dated by TCRdb to the late 2010s). In the study overall: The study looked at changes in the T cell repertoire across pregnancy in women with multiple sclerosis.

Turning to this clone: What this receptor recognizes is not known. No base quality values were provided; no much bigger clone lies one nucleotide off.

Libraries were built with the immunoSEQ multiplex PCR assay. Sourced from immuneACCESS, this table was stored by TCRdb with only in-frame sequences that have V and J called. A share of the clones is absent; for the studies checked, an unresolved V gene accounts for under half, and the remainder has no known explanation. This sample comprises 60,000 or so clones, 89% of them detected only once. Roughly 2.6% of the sample goes to the ten largest clones. After removal of 6 bases from V and 8 bases from J, the junction retains 9 bases not matched to a gene. As encoded in the germline V gene (reference sequence), CDR1 is LNHDA while CDR2 is SQIVND. From its cysteine to its phenylalanine, the CDR3 spans 13 amino acids. The DNA shown is the 39-base CDR3, in frame from base 1.

This receptor was taken from a female donor with multiple sclerosis, enrolled in a pregnancy study. The sample was peripheral blood, taken in the first trimester of pregnancy. Here the chain combines TRBV19 and TRBJ1-1; 7 middle bases align to TRBD1. This receptor carries the CDR3 CASRDRRLSEAFF. At the DNA level, the sequence is TGTGCCAGTAGGGACAGGCGGTTGTCGGAAGCTTTCTTT.